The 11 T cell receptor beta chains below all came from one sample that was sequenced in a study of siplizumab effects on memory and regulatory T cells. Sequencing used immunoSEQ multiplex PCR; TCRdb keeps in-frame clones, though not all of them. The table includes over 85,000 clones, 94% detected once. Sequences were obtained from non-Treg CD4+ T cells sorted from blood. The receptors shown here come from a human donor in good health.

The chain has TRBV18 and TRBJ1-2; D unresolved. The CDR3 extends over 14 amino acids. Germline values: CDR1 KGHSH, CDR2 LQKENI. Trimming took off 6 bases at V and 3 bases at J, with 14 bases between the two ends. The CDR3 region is CASSPGGLHYGYTF. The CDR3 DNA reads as TGTGCCAGCTCCCCGGGAGGGCTCCACTATGGCTACACCTTC. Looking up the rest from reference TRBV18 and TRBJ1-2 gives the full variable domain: NAGVMQNPRHLVRRRGQEARLRCSPMKGHSHVYWYRQLPEEGLKFMVYLQKENIIDESGMPKERFSAEFPKEGPSILRIQQVVRGDSAAYFCASSPGGLHYGYTFGSGTRLTVV.

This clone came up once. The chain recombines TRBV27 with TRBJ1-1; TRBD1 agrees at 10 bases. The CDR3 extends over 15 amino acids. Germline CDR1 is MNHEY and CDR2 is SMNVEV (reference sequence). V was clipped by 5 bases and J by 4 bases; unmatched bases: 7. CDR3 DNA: TGTGCCAGCAGTAAAGGCGACAGGGGGCTCACTGAAGCTTTCTTT. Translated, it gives CASSKGDRGLTEAFF.

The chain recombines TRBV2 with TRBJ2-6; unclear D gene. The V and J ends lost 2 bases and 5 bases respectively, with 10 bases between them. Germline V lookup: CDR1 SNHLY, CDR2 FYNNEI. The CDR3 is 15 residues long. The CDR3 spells CASSEPKARANVLTF. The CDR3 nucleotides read TGTGCCAGCAGTGAACCAAAGGCCCGGGCCAACGTCCTGACTTTC.

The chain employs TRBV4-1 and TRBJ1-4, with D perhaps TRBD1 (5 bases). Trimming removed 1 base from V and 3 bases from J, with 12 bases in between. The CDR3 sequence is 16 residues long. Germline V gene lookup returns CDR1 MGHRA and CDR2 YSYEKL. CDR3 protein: CASSQVAGLANEKLFF. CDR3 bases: TGCGCCAGCAGCCAAGTGGCAGGGCTGGCTAATGAAAAACTGTTTTTT.

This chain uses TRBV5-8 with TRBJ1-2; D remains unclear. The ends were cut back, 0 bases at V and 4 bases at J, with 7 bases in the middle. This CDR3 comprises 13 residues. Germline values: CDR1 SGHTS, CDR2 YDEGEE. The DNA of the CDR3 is TGTGCCAGCAGCTTGGTTGCGGGCTATGGCTACACCTTC. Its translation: CASSLVAGYGYTF.

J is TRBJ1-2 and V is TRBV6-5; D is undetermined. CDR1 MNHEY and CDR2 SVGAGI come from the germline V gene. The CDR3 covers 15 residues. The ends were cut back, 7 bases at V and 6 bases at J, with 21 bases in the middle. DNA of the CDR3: TGTGCCAGCACCACTTCGGGAAAACCTTGGGATGGCTACACCTTC. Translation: CASTTSGKPWDGYTF.

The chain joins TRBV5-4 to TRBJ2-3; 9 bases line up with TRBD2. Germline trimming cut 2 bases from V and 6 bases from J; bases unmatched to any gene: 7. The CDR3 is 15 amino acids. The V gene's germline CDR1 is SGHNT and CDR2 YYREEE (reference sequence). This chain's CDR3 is CASSFPLAGTDTQYF. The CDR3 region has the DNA TGTGCCAGCAGCTTTCCCCTAGCGGGGACCGATACGCAGTATTTT.

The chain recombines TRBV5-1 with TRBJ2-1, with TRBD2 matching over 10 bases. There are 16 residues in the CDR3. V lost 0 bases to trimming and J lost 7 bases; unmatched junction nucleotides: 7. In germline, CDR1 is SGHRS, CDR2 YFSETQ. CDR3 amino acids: CASSLGPSGSLNEQFF. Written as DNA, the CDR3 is TGCGCCAGCAGCTTGGGACCTAGCGGGAGTTTGAATGAGCAGTTCTTC.

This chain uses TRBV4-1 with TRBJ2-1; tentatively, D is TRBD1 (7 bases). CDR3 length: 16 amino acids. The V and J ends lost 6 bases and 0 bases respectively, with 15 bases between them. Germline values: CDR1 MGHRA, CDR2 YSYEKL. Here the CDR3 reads CASRSGGTDSYNEQFF. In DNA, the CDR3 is TGCGCCAGCAGGTCAGGGGGGACCGACTCCTACAATGAGCAGTTCTTC.

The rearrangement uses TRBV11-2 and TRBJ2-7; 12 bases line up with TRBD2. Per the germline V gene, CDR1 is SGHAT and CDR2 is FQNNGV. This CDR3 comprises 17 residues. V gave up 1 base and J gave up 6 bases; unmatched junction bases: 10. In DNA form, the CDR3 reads TGTGCCAGCAGCTTAGGGACTAGCGGGATAAAGTCGCGCGAGCAGTACTTC. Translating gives CASSLGTSGIKSREQYF.

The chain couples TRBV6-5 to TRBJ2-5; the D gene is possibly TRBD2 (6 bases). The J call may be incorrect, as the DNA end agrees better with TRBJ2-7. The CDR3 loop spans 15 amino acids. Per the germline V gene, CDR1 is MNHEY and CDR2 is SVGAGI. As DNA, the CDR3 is TGTGCCAGCTGTCCGGGCGGGACCACCCTCTACGAGCAGTACTTC. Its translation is CASCPGGTTLYEQYF.